The clone carrying this T cell receptor (beta chain) came up once. These data come from a study of T cell changes during pregnancy in multiple sclerosis. TCRdb's table, derived via immunoSEQ multiplex PCR, lists solely in-frame clones and lacks some. The sample lists approximately 88,000 clones, almost 95% occurring once. Germline V gene data show CDR1 as SEHNR and CDR2 as FQNEAQ (reference sequence). Trimming left V 0 bases short and J 8 bases short, with 17 bases between. The CDR3 sequence is 16 residues long. This material consisted of peripheral blood, taken in the first trimester of pregnancy. The clonotype was recovered from a female donor with multiple sclerosis, enrolled in a pregnancy study. The J gene is TRBJ2-1, the V gene TRBV7-9, with a weak D call TRBD2 (6 bases). The CDR3 coding sequence is TGTGCCAGCAGCTTAGCGGGGGGTGACCGGAGCTATGAGCAGTTCTTC. Translating gives CASSLAGGDRSYEQFF.